The clone carrying this T cell receptor (beta chain) appeared a few times. The antigen is undetermined. The CDR3 runs to 11 residues. Germline V gene sequence: CDR1 LNHDA, CDR2 SQIVND (reference sequence). Primers included in the PCR were 60 Vbeta and 13 Jbeta primers. The protocol was immunoSEQ multiplex PCR, while the TCRdb copy is restricted to in-frame clones and leaves out a portion. The sample includes approximately 110,000 clones, roughly 71% seen only once; the top ten take approximately 10%. This sample was taken from a study of cytomegalovirus exposure and HLA in healthy donors. Study-level findings and limits: An analysis that was carried out later associated some 17,000 TCR beta sequences with HLA alleles at 0.05 false discovery rate. Productive status was seen about 87% or about 30% of the time for most TCR beta V segments in an earlier analysis. The availability of immune exposure information extended only to CMV serostatus.

The chain employs TRBV19 and TRBJ2-7; D is uncertain. The sequenced material came from PBMCs. The TCR was taken from a man in his forties in good health and CMV-seropositive. CDR3 DNA sequence: TGTGACAAGTGTGAGAGGTACGAGCAGTACTTC. Its translation is CDKCERYEQYF.